The present T cell receptor (beta chain) was sequenced within a study of blood T cells in healthy people across ages. This CDR3 comprises 12 residues. Germline assignment: CDR1 DFQATT and CDR2 SNEGSKA (reference sequence). This clonotype was detected many times. Its antigen is not identified. The junction shows a germline mismatch at one end, possibly a read error. A second PCR, run for about 7 to 12 cycles, used a sample-barcoded 5' primer plus a J-beta primer mix. Carrying 12 random nucleotides, a template-switch adaptor labeled each individual cDNA molecule. Each CDR3 protein is one row after TCRdb ran MiXCR on the 5' RACE reads. The table lists fewer than 800,000 distinct CDR3 sequences, around a fifth of them singletons. Study conclusions and caveats: The diversity estimates, figures obtained from one million T cells, were considered underestimates. Diversity was higher, and naive CD4+ cells more numerous, in long-lived donors than in aged donors.

V gene TRBV20-1 combines with J gene TRBJ2-7; D may be TRBD1 (6 bases). Sequences were obtained from blood. The source of this sequence is a man between 65 and 85 years old in good health. CDR3 protein: CSAKGVTYEQYF. CDR3 DNA sequence: TGCAGCGCTAAGGGGGTTACCTACGAGCAGTACTTC.